This TCR beta chain was identified in a study of blood T cell repertoires in COVID-19. Overall study: Samples came from the United States, Italy and Spain, spanning acute and convalescent COVID-19. PBMCs, B-cell-depleted T cells, or T cells were the source of the cDNA or gDNA that made up the material.

The sample holds a few counts of this clone. Trimming removed 4 bases from V and 1 base from J; junction bases left unmatched: 12. This CDR3 is 18 amino acids long. Germline CDR1 and CDR2: SNHLY and FYNNEI. TCRdb's copy holds only in-frame clones and misses some; the assay was immunoSEQ multiplex PCR. The sample has around 250,000 clones, over 75% seen once. The receptor's source is a woman between 65 and 79 years old with COVID-19, enrolled during active disease. The chain is built from TRBV2 and TRBJ1-5, with 8 bases aligning to TRBD1. Sequencing was performed on peripheral blood. Written as DNA, the CDR3 is TGTGCCAGCAGTGTCAGGGGGCGACGAACCATCAGCAATCAGCCCCAGCATTTT. It translates to CASSVRGRRTISNQPQHF.